This T cell receptor beta chain was observed in a study of chemoradiotherapy in HPV16-positive cancers. Study overall: A couple of HPV16-positive patients' cells yielded candidate HPV-specific clones and common motifs. Study-wide results and limits: In HPV16-positive patients, HPV-responsive T-cell expansion tracked better recurrence-free survival.

About this clone itself: Its antigen is unidentified.

The repertoire was sequenced with immunoSEQ multiplex PCR; TCRdb's copy has only in-frame clones and lacks some. The sample has approximately 8,000 clones, around 62% seen once. Samples were taken several times over chemoradiotherapy. CDR3 length: 15 amino acids. CDR1 and CDR2 (germline): SGHRS, YFSETQ. Germline trimming cut 0 bases from V and 5 bases from J; bases unmatched to any gene: 3. This material was obtained from a patient who underwent chemoradiotherapy. This chain joins TRBV5-1 and TRBJ2-2; 8 bases align to TRBD1. The clonotype was recovered from a human donor with HPV-associated anogenital cancer. The CDR3 DNA reads TGCGCCAGCAGCTTGGACAGGGGGGTTACCGGGGAGCTGTTTTTT. As protein: CASSLDRGVTGELFF.